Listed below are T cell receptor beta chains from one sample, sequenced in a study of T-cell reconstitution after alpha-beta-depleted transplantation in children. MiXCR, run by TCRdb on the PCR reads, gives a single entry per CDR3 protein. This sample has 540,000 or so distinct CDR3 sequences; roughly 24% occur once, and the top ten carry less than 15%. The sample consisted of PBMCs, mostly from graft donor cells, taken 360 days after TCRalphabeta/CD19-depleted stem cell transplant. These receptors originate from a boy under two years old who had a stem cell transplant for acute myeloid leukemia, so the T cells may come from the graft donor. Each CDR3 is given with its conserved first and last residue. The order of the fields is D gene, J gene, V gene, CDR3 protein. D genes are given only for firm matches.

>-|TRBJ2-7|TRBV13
CASSLRRNSYEQYF
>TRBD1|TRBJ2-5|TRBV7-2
CASRRDREKETQYF
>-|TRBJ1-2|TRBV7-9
CASSPSTGGYTF
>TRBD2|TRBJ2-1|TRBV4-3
CASSQDGGGPYNEQFF
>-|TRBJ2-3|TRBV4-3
CASSQVWGSTDTQYF
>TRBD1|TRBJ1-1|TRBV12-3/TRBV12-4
CASSFEAGGSRTEAFF
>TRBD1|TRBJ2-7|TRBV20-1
CSARERGRGISYEQYF
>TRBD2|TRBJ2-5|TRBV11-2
CASTRGTSRRETQYF
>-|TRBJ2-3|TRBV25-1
CASRFAGNTDTQYF
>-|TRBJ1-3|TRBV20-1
CSARDIGSEIYF
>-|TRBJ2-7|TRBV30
CAWSVSSWDEQYF
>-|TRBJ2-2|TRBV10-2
CASNQQDTGELFF
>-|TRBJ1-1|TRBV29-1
CSVDGTPEAFF
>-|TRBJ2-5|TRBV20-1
CSATEPQGWYKETQYF
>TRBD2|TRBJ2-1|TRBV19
CASSIWEGSSYNEQFF
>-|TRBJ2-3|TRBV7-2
CASSLGLDFDTQYF
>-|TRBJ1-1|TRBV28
CASTHPTLPGQKAFF
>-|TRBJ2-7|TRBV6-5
CASSYSKTGHPYEQYF
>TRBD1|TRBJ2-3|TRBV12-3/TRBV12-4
CASRPHGTDQWLDTQYF
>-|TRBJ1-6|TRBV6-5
CASSYGGAGPISSPLHF
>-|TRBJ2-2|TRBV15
CATSPGTLWTGELFF
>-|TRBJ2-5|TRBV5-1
CASSTYGETQYF
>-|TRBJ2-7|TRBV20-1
CSARDSQGGFPLNEQYF
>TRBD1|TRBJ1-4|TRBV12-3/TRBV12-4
CASTPGTENEKLFF
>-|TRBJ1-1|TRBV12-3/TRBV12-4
CASSFGAGRTEAFF